A single sample gave rise to the 9 T cell receptor beta chains below, sequenced in a study of T cell responses to AZD1222 COVID-19 vaccine. Profiled with immunoSEQ multiplex PCR; TCRdb holds only in-frame clones, not every one. The sample lists approximately 120,000 clones; approximately 91% were seen once. The sequences come from peripheral blood, collected on day 0 of AZD1222 vaccination. All receptors come from an adult in good health.

The V gene is TRBV6-5, the J gene TRBJ1-5, with D unclear. This CDR3 has 13 amino acids. V was clipped by 5 bases and J by 0 bases, with 5 bases between them. Germline V gene lookup returns CDR1 MNHEY and CDR2 SVGAGI. This chain's CDR3 is CASSRDSNQPQHF. The CDR3, as DNA: TGTGCCAGCAGTAGGGATAGCAATCAGCCCCAGCATTTT.

The chain links TRBV12-3 or TRBV12-4 to TRBJ2-3; weak D call: TRBD2 (6 bases). CDR3 length equals 13 residues. Trimming left V 3 bases short and J 4 bases short, with 8 bases between. The DNA of the CDR3 is TGTGCCAGCAGTTTTTCGGGAGCAGATACGCAGTATTTT. Translated: CASSFSGADTQYF.

The V call is TRBV16, the J call TRBJ2-1; D is perhaps TRBD1 (5 bases). Germline V lookup: CDR1 KGHSY, CDR2 FQNENV. Trimming removed 0 bases at V and 4 bases at J, with 10 bases between. This CDR3 spans 15 amino acids. CDR3 in amino acids: CASSQSNTGYNEQFF. In DNA, the CDR3 is TGTGCCAGCAGCCAATCCAACACAGGTTACAATGAGCAGTTCTTC.

This clone was counted only a few times. The chain combines TRBV7-2 with TRBJ2-5; D unclear. Trimming left V 2 bases short and J 7 bases short, with 8 bases between. The CDR3 totals 12 residues. Germline V gene lookup returns CDR1 SGHTA and CDR2 FQGNSA. The CDR3 loop is CASSLQAPTQYF. The CDR3, as DNA: TGTGCCAGCAGCTTACAGGCCCCGACCCAGTACTTC.

The rearrangement uses TRBV7-7 and TRBJ2-7; 7 positions agree with TRBD1. The ends lost 1 base at V and 3 bases at J; junction bases unmatched: 0. This CDR3 has 13 amino acids. The germline V gene encodes CDR1 SSHAT and CDR2 FNYEAQ (reference sequence). In nucleotides, the CDR3 is TGTGCCAGCAGCTTAGGGGACAGCTACGAGCAGTACTTC. As protein: CASSLGDSYEQYF. The entire variable domain, with the rest obtained from reference TRBV7-7 and TRBJ2-7, is as follows: GAGVSQSPRYKVTKRGQDVTLRCDPISSHATLYWYQQALGQGPEFLTYFNYEAQPDKSGLPSDRFSAERPEGSISTLTIQRTEQRDSAMYRCASSLGDSYEQYFGPGTRLTVT.

The chain employs TRBV7-2 and TRBJ2-1; possibly TRBD2 for D (6 bases). There are 15 residues in the CDR3. V lost 5 bases, J lost 4 bases, and 15 bases lay in between. Looked up from germline, CDR1 is SGHTA and CDR2 is FQGNSA. The CDR3 bases are TGTGCCAGCAGCCCCCCGACTAGGATGTACAATGAGCAGTTCTTC. Translation: CASSPPTRMYNEQFF.

The rearrangement joins TRBV7-3 to TRBJ2-3; D not resolved. CDR3 length: 15 amino acids. V gave up 2 bases and J gave up 2 bases, with 11 bases separating them. CDR1 and CDR2 from the germline V gene are SGHTA and FQGTGA. The CDR3 DNA reads as TGTGCCAGCAGCTTAGGGAACCCTCTCACAGATACGCAGTATTTT. This codes for CASSLGNPLTDTQYF.

This clone was observed a single time. The chain employs TRBV4-1 and TRBJ2-3; D is undetermined. The CDR3 consists of 13 residues. The V gene lost 0 bases and the J gene lost 14 bases, with 15 bases spanning the gap. Germline V gene data show CDR1 as MGHRA and CDR2 as YSYEKL. CDR3: CASSQDSQATPYF. The CDR3 DNA follows: TGCGCCAGCAGCCAAGATTCACAAGCGACTCCGTATTTT.

The chain combines TRBV6-5 with TRBJ1-2; 7 bases match TRBD1. The CDR3 consists of 14 residues. CDR1 is MNHEY, CDR2 SVGAGI, per germline. The V gene end was trimmed by 5 bases and the J gene end by 4 bases; junction bases not matched to a gene: 7. In DNA form, the CDR3 reads TGTGCCAGCAGTACAGGGGCGTGGGGCTATGGCTACACCTTC. Protein sequence: CASSTGAWGYGYTF.